This T cell receptor beta chain was recorded in a study of T cells after yellow fever vaccination. Across the study: Fractions with few cells were prepared using SMART-Seq v4 Ultra Low Input.

TCR cDNA was made by 5'RACE template switching, adding a universal primer site and UMIs. TCRdb redid the calling of the 5' RACE reads with MiXCR, one entry per CDR3 protein. This table holds about 50,000 distinct CDR3 sequences, 7% to 9% found once. The sample holds many counts of this clonotype. Its antigen is unknown. The germline V gene has CDR1 SGHRS and CDR2 YFSETQ. The junction had 14 bases not matched to a gene; V was cut back by 3 bases and J by 6 bases. The CDR3 sequence is 17 residues long. Study-wide results and caveats: Clones that expanded after primary vaccination mostly reappeared after the booster (96% CD4, 88% CD8).

V and J are TRBV5-1 and TRBJ1-1, with 10 bases fitting TRBD1. Sequencing was performed on CD8+ T cells sorted from PBMCs, taken roughly 15 days after the first yellow fever vaccination. The clonotype comes from a man younger than 35 who received the YFV17D yellow fever vaccine. The CDR3 sequence is CASSSDRGARKRAEAFF. In DNA form, the CDR3 reads TGCGCCAGCAGCTCGGACAGGGGGGCGCGAAAAAGGGCTGAAGCTTTCTTT.